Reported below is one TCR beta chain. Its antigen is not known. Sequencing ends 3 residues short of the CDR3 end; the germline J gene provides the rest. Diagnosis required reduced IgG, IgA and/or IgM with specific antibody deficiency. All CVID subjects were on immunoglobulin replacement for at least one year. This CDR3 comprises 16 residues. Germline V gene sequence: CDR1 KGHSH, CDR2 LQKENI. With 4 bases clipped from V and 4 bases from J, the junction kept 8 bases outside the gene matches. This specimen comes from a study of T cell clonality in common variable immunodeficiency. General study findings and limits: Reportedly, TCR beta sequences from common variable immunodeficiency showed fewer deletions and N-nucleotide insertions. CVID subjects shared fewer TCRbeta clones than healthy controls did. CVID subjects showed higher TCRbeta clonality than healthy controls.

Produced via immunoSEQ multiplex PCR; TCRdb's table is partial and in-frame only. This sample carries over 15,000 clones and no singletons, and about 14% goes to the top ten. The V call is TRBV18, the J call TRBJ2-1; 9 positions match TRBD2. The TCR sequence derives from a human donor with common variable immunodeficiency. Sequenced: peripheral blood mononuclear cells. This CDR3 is CASSLQGLAVYNEQFF. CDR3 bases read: TGTGCCAGCTCACTTCAGGGACTAGCAGTGTACAATGAG.